The 22 T cell receptor beta chains below all came from one sample that was sequenced in a study of Graves' ophthalmopathy and Graves' hyperthyroidism. Amplification from RNA transcripts yielded the TCR beta CDR3 regions. The first round was an RT-PCR with HTBI primers, and the second round was a multiplex PCR. TCRdb re-analysed the multiplex PCR reads in MiXCR, keeping a single row per CDR3 protein. Of 600,000 to 650,000 distinct CDR3 sequences listed, 20% to 25% are singletons. The material sequenced was peripheral blood. The receptors come from a woman aged 18-29 years with stable Graves' hyperthyroidism. Some clones in this sample may be carry-over from other donors' samples.

The V gene is TRBV27, the J gene TRBJ1-5; D remains ambiguous. This CDR3 region has 15 residues. The V gene lost 1 base and the J gene lost 3 bases, with 10 bases spanning the gap. Germline assignment: CDR1 MNHEY and CDR2 SMNVEV (reference sequence). As DNA, the CDR3 is TGTGCCAGCAGTTTATTATCAGGATACAATCAGCCCCAGCATTTT. It specifies CASSLLSGYNQPQHF.

This clonotype appeared many times. The CDR3 nucleotides read TGCAGCGTCCGTTGGGGGGGACGCAATCAGCCCCAGCATTTT. It codes for CSVRWGGRNQPQHF. The chain has TRBV29-1 and TRBJ1-5; weak D call: TRBD1 (5 bases). Germline loops: CDR1 SQVTM, CDR2 ANQGSEA. Trimming left V 6 bases short and J 2 bases short, with 14 bases between. This CDR3 has 14 amino acids.

The rearrangement uses TRBV18 and TRBJ2-5; 10 nucleotides line up with TRBD2. CDR3 length: 16 residues. Germline CDR1 reads KGHSH; CDR2 reads LQKENI. Trimming at V came to 3 bases and at J to 2 bases, leaving 6 bases not matched to a gene. The CDR3 DNA is TGTGCCAGCTCACCGGAGGGACTAGCGACTCAAGAGACCCAGTACTTC. Its protein is CASSPEGLATQETQYF. Filled out from reference TRBV18 and TRBJ2-5, the complete variable domain reads NAGVMQNPRHLVRRRGQEARLRCSPMKGHSHVYWYRQLPEEGLKFMVYLQKENIIDESGMPKERFSAEFPKEGPSILRIQQVVRGDSAAYFCASSPEGLATQETQYFGPGTRLLVL.

This clonotype was counted ten times or more. The chain couples TRBV24-1 to TRBJ1-2; D call uncertain. Germline loops: CDR1 KGHDR, CDR2 SFDVKD. Trimming cost V 4 bases and J 4 bases, with 12 bases left between them. There are 14 residues in the CDR3. Here the CDR3 reads CATSDSGPSYGYTF. CDR3 bases: TGTGCCACCAGTGACTCCGGCCCGAGCTATGGCTACACCTTC.

This clonotype was found many times. The chain uses TRBV2 and TRBJ2-5; D call uncertain. Germline lookup yields CDR1 SNHLY and CDR2 FYNNEI. V gave up 7 bases and J gave up 3 bases, with 15 bases separating them. CDR3 size: 14 residues. CDR3 region: CASIYELLKETQYF. Written as DNA, the CDR3 is TGTGCCAGCATCTACGAGCTGCTAAAAGAGACCCAGTACTTC.

In its sample, this clonotype was seen a few times. The chain links TRBV2 to TRBJ2-5, with 11 bases matching TRBD2. This CDR3 contains 15 residues. Germline V CDR1 and CDR2: SNHLY, FYNNEI. V gave up 2 bases and J gave up 2 bases; unmatched junction bases: 1. In nucleotides, the CDR3 is TGTGCCAGCAGTGAATGGACTAGCGGGCAAGAGACCCAGTACTTC. Protein product: CASSEWTSGQETQYF.

In its sample, this clonotype was seen many times. The rearrangement uses TRBV5-1 and TRBJ2-5; 10 bases line up with TRBD1. CDR3 length equals 14 residues. V shed 4 bases and J 5 bases; nucleotides not matched to a gene: 5. CDR1 and CDR2 from the germline V gene are SGHRS and YFSETQ. The CDR3 DNA reads as TGCGCCAGCAGCACCCAGACAGGGGGCGAGACCCAGTACTTC. It specifies CASSTQTGGETQYF.

About this clonotype: The conserved phenylalanine or tryptophan is not found at the CDR3 terminus, so this likely reflects a read error. The chain is built from TRBV13 and TRBJ1-1; 12 bases map to TRBD1. Germline loops: CDR1 PRHDT, CDR2 FYEKMQ (reference sequence). Germline trimming cut 6 bases from V and 6 bases from J; bases unmatched to any gene: 2. The CDR3 runs 13 residues. The chain's CDR3 is CASRGQGASEAFL. CDR3 in DNA: TGTGCCAGCAGGGGACAGGGGGCTTCTGAAGCTTTCCTT.

The chain is built from TRBV7-8 and TRBJ1-2; TRBD1 matches at 7 bases. The V segment lost 5 bases and the J segment 6 bases; nucleotides outside the gene matches: 9. The CDR3 consists of 14 residues. The germline gives CDR1 SGHVS, CDR2 FQNEAQ. CDR3 in amino acids: CASSPRDSLDGYTF. The DNA of the CDR3 is TGTGCCAGCAGCCCTCGGGACAGTTTGGATGGCTACACCTTC.

CDR3 DNA sequence: TGTGCCCGTAGGACAGACTACGAGCAGTACTTC. Translating it yields CARRTDYEQYF. V usage is TRBV30 and J usage is TRBJ2-7, with D possibly TRBD1 on 6 matching bases. Per the germline V gene, CDR1 is GTSNPN and CDR2 is SVGIG (reference sequence). Trimming removed 8 bases from V and 3 bases from J, with 11 bases in between. The CDR3 has 11 amino acids.

This clonotype was seen repeatedly, ten times or more. The CDR3 DNA reads as TGTGCCAGCAGCTTGGTAATTAATGGCTACACCTTC. This codes for CASSLVINGYTF. The chain combines TRBV11-2 with TRBJ1-2; no definite D call. The germline gives CDR1 SGHAT, CDR2 FQNNGV. Trimming cost V 3 bases and J 6 bases, with 8 bases left between them. CDR3 length: 12 residues.

Turning to this clonotype: As the CDR3 is not closed by the conserved phenylalanine or tryptophan, this likely results from a read error. The chain recombines TRBV6-1 with TRBJ2-2, with D uncertain. V lost 4 bases and J lost 5, with 5 bases in between. The germline CDR1 and CDR2 sequences are MNHNS and SASEGT. The CDR3 spans 12 residues. The CDR3 spells CASSVGTGELFL. CDR3 DNA: TGTGCCAGCAGTGTGGGGACCGGGGAGCTGTTTTTA.

This clonotype was counted ten times or more. The rearrangement links TRBV20-1 to TRBJ2-2; D might be TRBD1 or TRBD2, each matching 5 bases. V lost 0 bases and J lost 8, with 10 bases in between. The length of the CDR3 is 13 residues. Germline loops: CDR1 DFQATT, CDR2 SNEGSKA (reference sequence). CDR3 in DNA: TGCAGTGCTAGAGATCTGAGGGGAGGGGAGCTGTTTTTT. Translated, it gives CSARDLRGGELFF.

This clonotype was seen repeatedly, ten times or more. V gene TRBV29-1 combines with J gene TRBJ2-7; tentatively, D is TRBD2 (6 bases). Germline lookup yields CDR1 SQVTM and CDR2 ANQGSEA. This CDR3 is built from 13 residues. With 4 bases removed from V and 1 base from J, the gap between germline ends came to 11 bases. Written as DNA, the CDR3 is TGCAGCGTTGTGACCGGAGGGTCCTACGAGCAGTACTTC. This encodes CSVVTGGSYEQYF.

The chain couples TRBV10-3 to TRBJ2-5; 10 bases align to TRBD1. CDR1 is ENHRY, CDR2 SYGVKD, per germline. After removal of 6 bases from V and 2 bases from J, the junction contained 6 bases not matched to a gene. The CDR3 is 15 amino acids. CDR3 sequence (DNA): TGTGCCATCAGCAAGACAGGGGGCAGGCAAGAGACCCAGTACTTC. Protein sequence: CAISKTGGRQETQYF.

The chain uses TRBV10-3 and TRBJ2-5; D is perhaps TRBD1 or TRBD2 (6 bases each). Deletions cut 0 bases from V and 4 bases from J, with 12 bases between. Germline V gene sequence: CDR1 ENHRY, CDR2 SYGVKD. This CDR3 has 15 amino acids. CDR3 DNA sequence: TGTGCCATCAGTGAGTCCGGGGGCCGGGGAGAGACCCAGTACTTC. Its protein product is CAISESGGRGETQYF.

This clonotype was counted ten times or more. This chain uses TRBV7-9 with TRBJ2-2; no clear D. The CDR3 loop spans 11 amino acids. Germline V lookup: CDR1 SEHNR, CDR2 FQNEAQ (reference sequence). Between the trimmed V and J ends, which lost 7 bases and 3 bases, there was a span of 3 bases. CDR3 region: CASIHTGELFF. In nucleotides, the CDR3 is TGTGCCAGCATCCACACCGGGGAGCTGTTTTTT.

This clonotype was seen many times. This chain joins TRBV6-1 and TRBJ2-7, with unresolved D. The V and J ends lost 6 bases and 6 bases respectively, with 12 bases between them. The length of the CDR3 is 12 residues. Germline V CDR1 and CDR2: MNHNS, SASEGT. The CDR3 is CASRPTSPEQYF. CDR3 coding DNA: TGTGCCAGCAGGCCTACATCGCCCGAGCAGTACTTC.

At least ten counts were recorded for this clonotype. The J gene is TRBJ2-6, the V gene TRBV7-6, with D possibly called TRBD1 or TRBD2 (5 bases each). The germline V gene encodes CDR1 SGHVS and CDR2 FNYEAQ. V lost 5 bases and J 6 bases, leaving 14 bases between the germline ends. CDR3 length: 15 residues. CDR3 amino acids: CASSRDHPKANVLTF. CDR3 DNA sequence: TGTGCCAGCAGCCGGGACCACCCCAAGGCCAACGTCCTGACTTTC.

This clonotype has just a few counts. The CDR3 does not end in the conserved phenylalanine or tryptophan, so this is likely a read error. The chain is built from TRBV6-1 and TRBJ1-2, with TRBD1 matching 7 bases. Germline CDR1 reads MNHNS; CDR2 reads SASEGT. This CDR3 region has 12 residues. V dropped 7 bases and J dropped 4; count of bases not matched to a gene: 3. CDR3 in DNA: TGTGCCAGCACCCGGGACAGCTATGGCTACACCGTC. It translates to CASTRDSYGYTV.

This clonotype was seen at least ten times. This chain links TRBV20-1 with TRBJ2-5; D tentatively reads TRBD1 or TRBD2 (5 bases each). There are 15 residues in the CDR3. The V end lost 0 bases, the J end lost 4 bases, and 15 bases lay between the germline ends. Germline V gene sequence: CDR1 DFQATT, CDR2 SNEGSKA (reference sequence). Written as DNA, the CDR3 is TGCAGTGCTAGAGATGGGGGTGTGGTGAGAGAGACCCAGTACTTC. Translation: CSARDGGVVRETQYF.

This chain joins TRBV12-3 or TRBV12-4 and TRBJ1-6; no clear D. Trimming took 6 bases from V and 10 from J, leaving 13 bases between them. CDR3 length: 13 amino acids. CDR3 loop: CASRPGNNSPLHF. CDR3 DNA: TGTGCCAGCAGACCCGGGAACAACTCACCCCTCCACTTT.